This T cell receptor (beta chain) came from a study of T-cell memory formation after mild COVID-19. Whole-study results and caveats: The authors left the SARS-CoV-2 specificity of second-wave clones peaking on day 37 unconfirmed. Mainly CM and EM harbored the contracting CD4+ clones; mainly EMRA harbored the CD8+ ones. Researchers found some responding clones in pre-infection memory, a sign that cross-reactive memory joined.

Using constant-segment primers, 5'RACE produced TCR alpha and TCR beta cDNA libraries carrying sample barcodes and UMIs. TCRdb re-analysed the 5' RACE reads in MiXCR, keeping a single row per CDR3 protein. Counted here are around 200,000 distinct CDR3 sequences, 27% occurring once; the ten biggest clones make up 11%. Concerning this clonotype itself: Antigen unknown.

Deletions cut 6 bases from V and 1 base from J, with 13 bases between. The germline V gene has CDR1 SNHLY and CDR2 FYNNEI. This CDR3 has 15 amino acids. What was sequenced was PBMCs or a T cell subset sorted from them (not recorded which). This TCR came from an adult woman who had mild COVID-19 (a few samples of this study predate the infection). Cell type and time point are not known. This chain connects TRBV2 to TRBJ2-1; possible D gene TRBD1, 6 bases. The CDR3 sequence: CASREARGSYNEQFF. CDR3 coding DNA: TGTGCCAGCAGGGAGGCCAGGGGTTCCTACAATGAGCAGTTCTTC.